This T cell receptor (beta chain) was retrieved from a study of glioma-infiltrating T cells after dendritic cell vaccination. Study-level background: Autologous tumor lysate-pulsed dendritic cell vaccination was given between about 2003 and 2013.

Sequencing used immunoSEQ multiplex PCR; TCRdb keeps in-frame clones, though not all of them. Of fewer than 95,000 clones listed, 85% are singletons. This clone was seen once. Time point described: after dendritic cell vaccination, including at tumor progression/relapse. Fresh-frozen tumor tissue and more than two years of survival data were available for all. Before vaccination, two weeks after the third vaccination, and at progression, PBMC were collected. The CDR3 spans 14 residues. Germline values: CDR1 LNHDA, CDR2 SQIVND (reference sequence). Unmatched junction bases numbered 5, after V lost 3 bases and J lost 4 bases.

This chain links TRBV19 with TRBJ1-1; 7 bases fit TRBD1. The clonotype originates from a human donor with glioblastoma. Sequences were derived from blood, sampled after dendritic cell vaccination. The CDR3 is CASSMGDRVTEAFF. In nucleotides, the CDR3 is TGTGCCAGTAGTATGGGCGACAGGGTCACTGAAGCTTTCTTT. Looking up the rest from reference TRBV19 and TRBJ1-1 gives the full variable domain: DGGITQSPKYLFRKEGQNVTLSCEQNLNHDAMYWYRQDPGQGLRLIYYSQIVNDFQKGDIAEGYSVSREKKESFPLTVTSAQKNPTAFYLCASSMGDRVTEAFFGQGTRLTVV.